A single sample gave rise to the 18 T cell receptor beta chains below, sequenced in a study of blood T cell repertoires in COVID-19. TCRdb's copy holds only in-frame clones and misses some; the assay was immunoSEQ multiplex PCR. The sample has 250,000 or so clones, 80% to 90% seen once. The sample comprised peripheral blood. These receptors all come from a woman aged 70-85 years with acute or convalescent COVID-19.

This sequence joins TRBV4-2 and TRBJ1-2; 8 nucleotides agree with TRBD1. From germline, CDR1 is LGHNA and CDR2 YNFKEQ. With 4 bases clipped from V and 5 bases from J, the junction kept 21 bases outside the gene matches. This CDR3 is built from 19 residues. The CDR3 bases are TGTGCCAGCAGCCTGGGTTTAAGTTCGGGACAGGCTTTTCGGTATGGCTACACCTTC. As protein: CASSLGLSSGQAFRYGYTF.

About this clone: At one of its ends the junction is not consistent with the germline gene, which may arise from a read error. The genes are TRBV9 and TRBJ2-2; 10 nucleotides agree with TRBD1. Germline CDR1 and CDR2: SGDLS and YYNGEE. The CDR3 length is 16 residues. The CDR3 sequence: CASTVGVTGGSGELFF. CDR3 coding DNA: TGTGCCAGCACCGTAGGGGTGACAGGGGGCTCCGGGGAGCTGTTTTTT. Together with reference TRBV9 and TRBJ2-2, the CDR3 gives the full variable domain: DSGVTQTPKHLITATGQRVTLRCSPRSGDLSVYWYQQSLDQGLQFLIQYYNGEERAKGNILERFSAQQFPDLHSELNLSSLELGDSALYFCASTVGVTGGSGELFFGEGSRLTVL.

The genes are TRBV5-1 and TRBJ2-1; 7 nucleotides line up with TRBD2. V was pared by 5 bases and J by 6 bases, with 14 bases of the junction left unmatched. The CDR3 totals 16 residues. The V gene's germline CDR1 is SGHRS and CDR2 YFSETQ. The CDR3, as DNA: TGCGCCAGCAGTCGGGACTACCTTGGTGGGGGCAATGAGCAGTTCTTC. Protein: CASSRDYLGGGNEQFF. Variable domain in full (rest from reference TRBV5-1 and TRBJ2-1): KAGVTQTPRYLIKTRGQQVTLSCSPISGHRSVSWYQQTPGQGLQFLFEYFSETQRNKGNFPGRFSGRQFSNSRSEMNVSTLELGDSALYLCASSRDYLGGGNEQFFGPGTRLTVL.

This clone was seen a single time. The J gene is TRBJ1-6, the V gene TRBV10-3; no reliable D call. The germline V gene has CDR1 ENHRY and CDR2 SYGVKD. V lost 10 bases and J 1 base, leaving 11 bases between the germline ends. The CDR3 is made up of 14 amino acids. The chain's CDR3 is CANARESYNSPLHF. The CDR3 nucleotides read TGTGCCAACGCCCGAGAGTCCTATAATTCACCCCTCCACTTT.

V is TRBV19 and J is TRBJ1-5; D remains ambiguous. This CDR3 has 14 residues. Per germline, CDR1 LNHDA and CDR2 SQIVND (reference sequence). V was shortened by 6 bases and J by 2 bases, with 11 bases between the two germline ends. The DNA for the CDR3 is TGTGCCAGTAGAGAGGGAAATGGCAATCAGCCCCAGCATTTT. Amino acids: CASREGNGNQPQHF.

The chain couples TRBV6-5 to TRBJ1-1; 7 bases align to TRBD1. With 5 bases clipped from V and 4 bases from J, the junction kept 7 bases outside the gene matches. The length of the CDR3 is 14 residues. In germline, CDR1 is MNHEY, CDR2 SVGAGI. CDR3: CASSTRGDATEAFF. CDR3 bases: TGTGCCAGCAGTACCAGGGGGGACGCCACTGAAGCTTTCTTT.

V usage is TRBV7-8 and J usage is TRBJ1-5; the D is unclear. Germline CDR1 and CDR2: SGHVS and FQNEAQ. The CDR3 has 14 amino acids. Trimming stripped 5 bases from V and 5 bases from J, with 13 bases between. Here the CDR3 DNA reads TGTGCCAGCAGCCCTCGACTAGGCCATCAGCCCCAGCATTTT. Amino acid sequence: CASSPRLGHQPQHF.

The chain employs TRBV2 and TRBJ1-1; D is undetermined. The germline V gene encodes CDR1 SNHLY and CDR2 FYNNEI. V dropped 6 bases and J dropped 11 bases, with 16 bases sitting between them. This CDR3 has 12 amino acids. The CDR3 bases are TGTGCCAGCAGCCAGATCAGGCCGCTCGCTTTCTTT. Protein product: CASSQIRPLAFF.

CDR3 bases: TGTGCCAGTGGAAGGGACAGGGGGTTCTCTGGAAACACCATATATTTT. Translating gives CASGRDRGFSGNTIYF. The genes are TRBV19 and TRBJ1-3; 11 bases map to TRBD1. J gave up 0 bases and V 8 bases, and 6 bases lay outside the gene matches. Looked up from germline, CDR1 is LNHDA and CDR2 is SQIVND (reference sequence). This CDR3 has 16 residues.

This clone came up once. The CDR3, as DNA: TGTGCCAGCAGCCAAGAGGTCTTCACCCCACAGAGTAATTCACCCCTCCACTTT. Translated: CASSQEVFTPQSNSPLHF. The genes are TRBV14 and TRBJ1-6; the D is unclear. This CDR3 spans 18 amino acids. With 0 bases removed from V and 6 bases from J, the gap between germline ends came to 18 bases. Germline-derived CDR1 and CDR2 are SGHDN and FVKESK. Combining the CDR3 with reference TRBV14 and TRBJ1-6 gives the whole variable domain EAGVTQFPSHSVIEKGQTVTLRCDPISGHDNLYWYRRVMGKEIKFLLHFVKESKQDESGMPNNRFLAERTGGTYSTLKVQPAELEDSGVYFCASSQEVFTPQSNSPLHFGNGTRLTVT.

The DNA of the CDR3 is TGTGCCTGGAACTTACAGGGGGCAACGCGGCAGCCCCAGCATTTT. This sequence encodes CAWNLQGATRQPQHF. The chain recombines TRBV30 with TRBJ1-5; 9 positions agree with TRBD1. Germline V gives CDR1 GTSNPN, CDR2 SVGIG (reference sequence). The CDR3 is 15 residues long. J gave up 7 bases and V 4 bases, and 11 bases lay outside the gene matches.

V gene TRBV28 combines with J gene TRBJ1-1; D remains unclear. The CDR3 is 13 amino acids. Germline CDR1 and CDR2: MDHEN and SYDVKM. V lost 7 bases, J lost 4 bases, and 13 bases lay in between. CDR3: CASILPGVTEAFF. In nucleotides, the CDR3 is TGTGCCAGCATTCTCCCCGGGGTCACTGAAGCTTTCTTT.

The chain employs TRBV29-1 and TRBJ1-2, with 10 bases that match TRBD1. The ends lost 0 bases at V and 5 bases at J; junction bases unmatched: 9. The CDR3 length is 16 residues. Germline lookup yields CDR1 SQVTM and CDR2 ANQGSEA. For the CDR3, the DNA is TGCAGCGTTGAAGATGGTGACAGGGGGCTGGGGTATGGCTACACCTTC. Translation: CSVEDGDRGLGYGYTF.

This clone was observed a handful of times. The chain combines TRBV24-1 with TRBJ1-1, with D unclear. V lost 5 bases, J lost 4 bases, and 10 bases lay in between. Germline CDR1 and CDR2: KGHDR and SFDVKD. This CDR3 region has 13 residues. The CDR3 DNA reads TGTGCCACCAGTGGGGCAGGTCCCACTGAAGCTTTCTTT. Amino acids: CATSGAGPTEAFF.

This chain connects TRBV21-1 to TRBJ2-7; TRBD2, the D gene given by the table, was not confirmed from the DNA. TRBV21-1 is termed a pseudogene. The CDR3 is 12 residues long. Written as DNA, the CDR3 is TGTGCCAGCAGCACTCGGTCGAGCGAGCAGTACTTC. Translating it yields CASSTRSSEQYF.

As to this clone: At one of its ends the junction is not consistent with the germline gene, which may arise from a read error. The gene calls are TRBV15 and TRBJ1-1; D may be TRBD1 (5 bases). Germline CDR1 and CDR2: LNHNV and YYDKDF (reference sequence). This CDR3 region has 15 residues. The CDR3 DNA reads TGTGCCACCAGCAGAGATCTTCGGGGGAACGCTGAAGCTTTCTTT. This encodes CATSRDLRGNAEAFF.

CDR3 in DNA: TGTGCCAGCAGGCTTAGCTCTGGAAACACCATATATTTT. It encodes CASRLSSGNTIYF. The chain uses TRBV6-5 and TRBJ1-3; no clear D. The CDR3 spans 13 residues. Germline V gene data show CDR1 as MNHEY and CDR2 as SVGAGI. V was cut by 6 bases and J by 0 bases, with 6 bases left in between.

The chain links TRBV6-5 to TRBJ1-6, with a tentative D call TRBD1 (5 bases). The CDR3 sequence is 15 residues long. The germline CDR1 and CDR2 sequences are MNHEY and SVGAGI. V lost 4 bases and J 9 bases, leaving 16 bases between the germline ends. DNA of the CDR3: TGTGCCAGCAGTTGGACGGGGGACCGGGGTTCACCCCTCCACTTT. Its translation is CASSWTGDRGSPLHF.